This T cell receptor beta chain derives from a study of cytomegalovirus exposure and HLA in healthy donors. Overall study findings and caveats: Several of the most significant clusters appeared linked to common viral pathogens, based on a later analysis.

This clone was detected a few times. The antigen remains undetermined. Vbeta (60) and Jbeta (13) primers were used in the PCR. Clones were read by immunoSEQ multiplex PCR, and TCRdb kept only the in-frame ones, dropping some. The top ten hold 4.8% of the sample, which has roughly 180,000 clones, about four fifths seen once. The CDR3 has 13 amino acids. In germline, CDR1 is MNHEY, CDR2 SMNVEV (reference sequence). Sequencing was performed on PBMCs. The chain links TRBV27 to TRBJ2-5; the D gene is possibly TRBD2 (6 bases). TRBJ2-7 matches the DNA end more closely, so the J call is doubtful. This receptor was obtained from a man younger than 30 in good health and CMV-seronegative. The CDR3 spells CASSFGEAYEQYF. DNA of the CDR3: TGTGCCAGCAGTTTCGGGGAGGCCTACGAGCAGTACTTC.